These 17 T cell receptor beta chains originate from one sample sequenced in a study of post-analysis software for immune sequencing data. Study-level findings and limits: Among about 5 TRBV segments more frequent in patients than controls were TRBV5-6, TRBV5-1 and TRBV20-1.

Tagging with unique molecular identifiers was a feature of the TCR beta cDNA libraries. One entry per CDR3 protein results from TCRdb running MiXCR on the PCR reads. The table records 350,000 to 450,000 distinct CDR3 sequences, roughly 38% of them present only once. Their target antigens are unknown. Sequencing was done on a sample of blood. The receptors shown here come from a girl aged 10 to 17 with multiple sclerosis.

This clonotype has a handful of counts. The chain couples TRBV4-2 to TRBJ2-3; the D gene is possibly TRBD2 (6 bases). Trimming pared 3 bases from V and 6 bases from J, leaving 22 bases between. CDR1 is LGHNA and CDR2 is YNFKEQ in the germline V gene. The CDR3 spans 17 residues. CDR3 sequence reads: CASSQAIADHRSDTQYF. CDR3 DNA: TGTGCCAGCAGCCAGGCCATAGCGGACCACCGGAGCGATACGCAGTATTTT.

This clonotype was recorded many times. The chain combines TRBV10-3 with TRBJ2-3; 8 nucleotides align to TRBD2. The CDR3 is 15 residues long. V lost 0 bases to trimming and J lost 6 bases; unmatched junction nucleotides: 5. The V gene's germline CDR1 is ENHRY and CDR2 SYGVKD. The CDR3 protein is CAISESNGGADTQYF. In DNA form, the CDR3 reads TGTGCCATCAGTGAGTCAAACGGGGGGGCGGATACGCAGTATTTT.

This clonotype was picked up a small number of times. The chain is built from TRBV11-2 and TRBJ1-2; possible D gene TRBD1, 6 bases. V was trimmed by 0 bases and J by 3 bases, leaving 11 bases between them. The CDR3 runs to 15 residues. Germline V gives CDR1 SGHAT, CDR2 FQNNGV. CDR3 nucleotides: TGTGCCAGCAGCTTAGATTGGGGGCATGACTATGGCTACACCTTC. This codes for CASSLDWGHDYGYTF.

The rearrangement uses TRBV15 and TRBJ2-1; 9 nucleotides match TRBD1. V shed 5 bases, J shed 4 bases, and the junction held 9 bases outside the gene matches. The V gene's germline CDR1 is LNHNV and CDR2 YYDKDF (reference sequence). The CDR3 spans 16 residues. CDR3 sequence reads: CATSYPGTGHYNEQFF. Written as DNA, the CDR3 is TGTGCCACCAGCTATCCCGGGACAGGGCATTACAATGAGCAGTTCTTC. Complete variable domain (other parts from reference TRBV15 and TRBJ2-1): DAMVIQNPRYQVTQFGKPVTLSCSQTLNHNVMYWYQQKSSQAPKLLFHYYDKDFNNEADTPDNFQSRRPNTSFCFLDIRSPGLGDTAMYLCATSYPGTGHYNEQFFGPGTRLTVL.

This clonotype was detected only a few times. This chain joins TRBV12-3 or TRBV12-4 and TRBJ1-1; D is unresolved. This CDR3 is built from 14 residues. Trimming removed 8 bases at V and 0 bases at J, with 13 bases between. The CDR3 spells CASGPRFMNTEAFF. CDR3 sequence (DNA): TGTGCCAGCGGGCCCAGGTTTATGAACACTGAAGCTTTCTTT.

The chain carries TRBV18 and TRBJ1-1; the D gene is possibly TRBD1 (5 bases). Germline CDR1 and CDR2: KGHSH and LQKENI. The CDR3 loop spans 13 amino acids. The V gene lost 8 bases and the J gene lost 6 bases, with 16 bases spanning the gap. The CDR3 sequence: CASPPDSRAEAFF. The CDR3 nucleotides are TGTGCCAGCCCCCCTGACAGTCGGGCTGAAGCTTTCTTT.

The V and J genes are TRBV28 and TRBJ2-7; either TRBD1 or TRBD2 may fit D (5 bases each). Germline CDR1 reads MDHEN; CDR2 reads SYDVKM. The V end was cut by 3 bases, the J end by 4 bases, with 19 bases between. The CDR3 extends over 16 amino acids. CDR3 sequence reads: CASSFRLRDRQYEQYF. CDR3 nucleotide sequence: TGTGCCAGCAGTTTTAGGCTTCGGGACCGCCAATACGAGCAGTACTTC.

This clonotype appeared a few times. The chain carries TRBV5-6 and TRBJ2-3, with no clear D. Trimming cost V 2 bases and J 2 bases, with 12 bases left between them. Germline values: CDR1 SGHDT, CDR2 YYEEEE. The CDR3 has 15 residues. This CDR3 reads CASSLLDRDTDTQYF. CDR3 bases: TGTGCCAGCAGCTTACTCGACCGTGACACAGATACGCAGTATTTT.

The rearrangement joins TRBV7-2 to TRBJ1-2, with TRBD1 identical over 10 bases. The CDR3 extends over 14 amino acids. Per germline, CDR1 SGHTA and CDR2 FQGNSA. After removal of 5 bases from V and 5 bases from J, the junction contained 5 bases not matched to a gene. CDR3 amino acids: CASSAPGQGYGYTF. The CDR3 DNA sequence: TGTGCCAGCAGCGCCCCGGGACAGGGGTATGGCTACACCTTC.

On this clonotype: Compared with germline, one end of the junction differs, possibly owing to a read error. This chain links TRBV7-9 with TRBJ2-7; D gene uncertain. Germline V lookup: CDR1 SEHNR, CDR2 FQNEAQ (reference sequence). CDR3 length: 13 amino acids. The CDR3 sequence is CASNLQSSYEQYF. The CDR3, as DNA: TGTGCCAGCAACTTACAGAGCTCCTACGAGCAGTACTTC.

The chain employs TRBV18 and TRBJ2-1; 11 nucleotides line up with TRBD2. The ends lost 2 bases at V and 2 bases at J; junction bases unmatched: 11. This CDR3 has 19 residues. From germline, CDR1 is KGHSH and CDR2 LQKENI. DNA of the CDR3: TGTGCCAGCTCACCATCAGGGCTAGCGGGGGGCCTGACCTACAATGAGCAGTTCTTC. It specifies CASSPSGLAGGLTYNEQFF.

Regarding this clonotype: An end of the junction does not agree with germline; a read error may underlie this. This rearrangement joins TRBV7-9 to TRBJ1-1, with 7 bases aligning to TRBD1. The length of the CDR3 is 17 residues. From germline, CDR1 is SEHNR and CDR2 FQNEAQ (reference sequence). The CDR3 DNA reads TGTGCCGGCAGCTTAACACCGGGACAGAAGTTGAACACTGAAGCTTTCTTT. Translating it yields CAGSLTPGQKLNTEAFF.

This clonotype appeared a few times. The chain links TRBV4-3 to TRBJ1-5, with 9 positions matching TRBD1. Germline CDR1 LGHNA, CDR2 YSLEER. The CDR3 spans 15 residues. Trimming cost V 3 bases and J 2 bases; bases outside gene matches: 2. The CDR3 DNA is TGCGCCAGCAGCCAGTGGACAGGGGGCAATCAGCCCCAGCATTTT. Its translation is CASSQWTGGNQPQHF.

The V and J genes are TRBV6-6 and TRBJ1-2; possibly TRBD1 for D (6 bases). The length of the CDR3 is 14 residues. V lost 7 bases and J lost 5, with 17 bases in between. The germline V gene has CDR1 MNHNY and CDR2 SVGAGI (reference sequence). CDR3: CASTSPGEVYGYTF. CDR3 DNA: TGTGCCAGCACCTCTCCAGGGGAGGTGTATGGCTACACCTTC.

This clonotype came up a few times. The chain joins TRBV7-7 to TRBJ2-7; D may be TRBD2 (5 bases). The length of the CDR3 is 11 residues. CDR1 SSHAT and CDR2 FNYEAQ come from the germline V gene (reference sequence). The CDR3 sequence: CAGETLHEQYF. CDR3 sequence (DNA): TGTGCTGGGGAGACGCTCCACGAGCAGTACTTC.

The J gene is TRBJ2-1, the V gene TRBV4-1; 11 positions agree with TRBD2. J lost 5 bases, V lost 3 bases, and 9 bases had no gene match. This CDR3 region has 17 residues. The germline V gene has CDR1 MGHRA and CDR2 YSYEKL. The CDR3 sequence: CASSHRAGTSGNNEQFF. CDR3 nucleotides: TGCGCCAGCAGCCACAGAGCGGGGACTAGCGGTAACAATGAGCAGTTCTTC.

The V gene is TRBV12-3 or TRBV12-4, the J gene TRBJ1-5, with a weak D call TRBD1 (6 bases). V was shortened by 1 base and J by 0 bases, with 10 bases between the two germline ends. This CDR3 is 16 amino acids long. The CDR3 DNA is TGTGCCAGCAGTTTAGGGGACAACGATAGCAATCAGCCCCAGCATTTT. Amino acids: CASSLGDNDSNQPQHF.